This TCR beta chain derives from a study of cytomegalovirus exposure and HLA in healthy donors. Broader study findings: Segments of the TCR beta V type were, in most cases, productive about 87% or about 30% of the time in an earlier analysis. Some V segments, TRBV6-2 and TRBV6-3 among them, were indistinguishable and were therefore excluded. Among the sequence variants, a highly shared cluster was likely an artifact of sequencing.

Deletions cut 0 bases from V and 8 bases from J, with 16 bases between. CDR1 and CDR2 (germline): SGHNT, YYREEE (reference sequence). The CDR3 runs to 15 residues. The study ran its PCR with 60 Vbeta and 13 Jbeta primers. Clones were sequenced by immunoSEQ multiplex PCR, and TCRdb holds only the in-frame ones, with some missing. The repertoire consists of about 130,000 clones, with 70% to 85% occurring once and the leading ten covering roughly 6.8%. In the case of this clone: Its target is not known.

The V call is TRBV5-4, the J call TRBJ2-3; tentative D call: TRBD2 (5 bases). The TCR sequence derives from a man aged 35 to 55 in good health and CMV-seropositive. Sequencing used PBMCs. CDR3 residues: CASSLESAGSPTQYF. CDR3 in DNA: TGTGCCAGCAGCTTGGAGTCGGCGGGTTCACCTACGCAGTATTTT.